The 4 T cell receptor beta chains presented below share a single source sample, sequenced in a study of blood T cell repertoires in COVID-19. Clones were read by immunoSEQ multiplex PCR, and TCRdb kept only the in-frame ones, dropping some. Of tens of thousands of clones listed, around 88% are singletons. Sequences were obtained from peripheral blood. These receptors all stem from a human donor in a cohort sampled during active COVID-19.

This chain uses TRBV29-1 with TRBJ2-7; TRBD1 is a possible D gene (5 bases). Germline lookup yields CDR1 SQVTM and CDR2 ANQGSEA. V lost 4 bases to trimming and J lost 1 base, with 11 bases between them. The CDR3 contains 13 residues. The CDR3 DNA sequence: TGCAGCGTTGCTCCAGGGTCTTCCTACGAGCAGTACTTC. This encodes CSVAPGSSYEQYF.

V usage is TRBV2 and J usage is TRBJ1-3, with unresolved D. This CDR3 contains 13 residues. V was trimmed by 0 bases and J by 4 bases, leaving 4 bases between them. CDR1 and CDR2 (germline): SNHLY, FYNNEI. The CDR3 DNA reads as TGTGCCAGCAGTGAAGCCAGGGGAAACACCATATATTTT. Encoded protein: CASSEARGNTIYF.

CDR3 bases: TGCGCCAGCAGCCTCCCGCGCCCTACCAATGAGCAGTTCTTC. Translating it yields CASSLPRPTNEQFF. The chain is built from TRBV5-1 and TRBJ2-1; D not certain. The CDR3 contains 14 residues. Germline loops: CDR1 SGHRS, CDR2 YFSETQ. Trimming cost V 4 bases and J 6 bases, with 14 bases left between them. Full variable domain (rest looked up from reference TRBV5-1 and TRBJ2-1): KAGVTQTPRYLIKTRGQQVTLSCSPISGHRSVSWYQQTPGQGLQFLFEYFSETQRNKGNFPGRFSGRQFSNSRSEMNVSTLELGDSALYLCASSLPRPTNEQFFGPGTRLTVL.

CDR3 protein: CASSFDRSGTEAFF. CDR3 nucleotide sequence: TGTGCCAGCAGCTTCGACAGGTCCGGCACTGAAGCTTTCTTT. This rearrangement joins TRBV9 to TRBJ1-1; weak D call: TRBD1 (6 bases). The CDR3 is made up of 14 amino acids. CDR1 and CDR2 from the germline V gene are SGDLS and YYNGEE. Trimming shortened V by 4 bases and J by 4 bases, and 14 bases separated the two germline ends.